These T cell receptor beta chains were read from a single sample in a study of blood T cell repertoires in COVID-19. Measured with immunoSEQ multiplex PCR; TCRdb has only the in-frame clones, and not every one. The sample shows approximately 280,000 clones, nearly 90% of them seen only once. The specimen was PBMCs or T cells enriched from blood (not recorded which). The receptors come from a woman between 18 and 29 years old with acute COVID-19. The CDR3 runs from the conserved cysteine through the conserved F or W. The order of the fields is clone size, J gene, D gene, V gene, CDR3 DNA, CDR3 protein. D genes are given only for firm matches. A clone size is listed for some rows: how often the clone was seen (once, few, many), or a class if it is expanded.

.	TRBJ2-7	TRBD1	TRBV27	TGTGCCAGCAGTTTGCGGACAGGGTCCTACGAGCAGTACTTC	CASSLRTGSYEQYF
.	TRBJ2-1	TRBD2	TRBV5-4	TGTGCCAGCAGCCCAGCGTTAGCGGGAGGTTCGCATGAGCAGTTCTTC	CASSPALAGGSHEQFF
.	TRBJ2-2	.	TRBV28	TGTGCCAGCAGGAGGCGGCCCCTTCGTACCGGGGAGCTGTTTTTT	CASRRRPLRTGELFF
.	TRBJ2-1	TRBD2	TRBV25-1	TGTGCCAGCAGTGAGCTAGCGGGAGGGCTATCGGCGACTGAGCAGTTCTTC	CASSELAGGLSATEQFF
.	TRBJ2-1	TRBD2	TRBV27	TGTGCCAGAGAGGAGGCTAGCGGAAGCTCCTACAATGAGCAGTTCTTC	CAREEASGSSYNEQFF
.	TRBJ1-4	.	TRBV19	TGTGCCAGTACCCGGGTTGCGGGGGGAAAACTGTTTTTT	CASTRVAGGKLFF
.	TRBJ2-3	.	TRBV28	TGTGCCAGCAGTACAACAGATACGCAGTATTTT	CASSTTDTQYF
once	TRBJ1-6	TRBD1	TRBV7-9	TGTGCCAGCAGCTCCGACAGGGTTGTGAATTCACCCCTCCACTTT	CASSSDRVVNSPLHF
.	TRBJ1-6	TRBD1	TRBV30	TGTGCCTGGGGGACAGGCCTCAATTCACCCCTCCACTTT	CAWGTGLNSPLHF
few	TRBJ2-7	.	TRBV7-6	TGTGCCAGCAGCTCGACAGTATCCTACGAGCAGTACTTC	CASSSTVSYEQYF
.	TRBJ1-3	TRBD1	TRBV27	TGTGCCAGCAAGGGACAGCTCGACCGAAACACCATATATTTT	CASKGQLDRNTIYF
once	TRBJ2-3	.	TRBV5-4	TGTGCCAGCAGCCGTCATCGGAGGGCTGGCACAGATACGCAGTATTTT	CASSRHRRAGTDTQYF
.	TRBJ1-3	.	TRBV2	TGTGCCAGCAGTGAAGACAGATTCTCTGGAAACACCATATATTTT	CASSEDRFSGNTIYF